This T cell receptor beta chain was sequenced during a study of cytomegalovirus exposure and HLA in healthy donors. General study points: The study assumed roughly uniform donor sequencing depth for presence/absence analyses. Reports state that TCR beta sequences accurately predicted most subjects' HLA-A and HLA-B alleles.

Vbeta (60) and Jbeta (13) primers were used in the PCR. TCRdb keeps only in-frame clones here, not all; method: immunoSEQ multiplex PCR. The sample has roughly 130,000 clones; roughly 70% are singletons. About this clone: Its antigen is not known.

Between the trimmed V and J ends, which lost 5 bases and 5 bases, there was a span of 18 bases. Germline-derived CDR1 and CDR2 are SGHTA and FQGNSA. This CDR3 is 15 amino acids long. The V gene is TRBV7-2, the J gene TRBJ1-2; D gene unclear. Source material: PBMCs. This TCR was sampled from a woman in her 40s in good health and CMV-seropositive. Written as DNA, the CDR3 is TGTGCCAGCAGCCCGAAGGTTGGTGGGGAGTATGGCTACACCTTC. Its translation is CASSPKVGGEYGYTF.